This T cell receptor beta chain came from a study of T-cell reconstitution after alpha-beta-depleted transplantation in children. Study-level results: Surviving recipient T cells and thymic progenitors produced the high day-60 TCRbeta diversity seen in some patients. Several hundred expanded graft clones reportedly gave rise to the alpha-beta T cells present about two months after transplant. T-cell numbers and diversity, one year after transplant, stemmed largely from T cells that were newly produced.

About this clonotype: What it recognizes is unknown.

The CDR3 is 16 amino acids. Germline V CDR1 and CDR2: KGHSH, LQKENI. V lost 5 bases and J lost 3; bases outside the gene matches: 9. TCRbeta library preparation incorporated unique molecular identifiers. TCRdb independently ran MiXCR on the PCR reads; one entry per CDR3 protein. The data hold roughly 17,000 distinct CDR3 sequences, with 9.5% to 15% observed a single time. The clonotype comes from a boy less than two years old who had a stem cell transplant for Wiskott-Aldrich syndrome, so the T cells may come from the graft donor. The specimen comprised PBMCs, mostly from graft donor cells, sampled 180 days after TCRalphabeta/CD19-depleted stem cell transplant. The V and J genes are TRBV18 and TRBJ1-5, with 8 bases fitting TRBD1. CDR3 in amino acids: CASSTFGTGDNQPQHF. In DNA form, the CDR3 reads TGTGCCAGCTCAACTTTCGGGACAGGTGACAATCAGCCCCAGCATTTT.